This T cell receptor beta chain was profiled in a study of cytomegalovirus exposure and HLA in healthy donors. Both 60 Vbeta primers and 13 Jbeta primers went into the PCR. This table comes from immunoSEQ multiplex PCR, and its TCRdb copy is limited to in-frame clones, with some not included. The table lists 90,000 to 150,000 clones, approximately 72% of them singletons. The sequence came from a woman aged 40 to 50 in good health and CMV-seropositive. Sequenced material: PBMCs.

CDR3 in DNA: TGTGCCAGCAGCTTTTCCGCGTCAACCCACGAGCAGTACTTC. Translated: CASSFSASTHEQYF. The chain couples TRBV5-4 to TRBJ2-7, with D unclear. V was shortened by 2 bases and J by 5 bases, with 14 bases between the two germline ends. CDR3 size: 14 residues. Germline V gene data show CDR1 as SGHNT and CDR2 as YYREEE (reference sequence).